The clone carrying this TCR beta chain was counted once. What it binds is not known. Amplification used 60 Vbeta primers and 13 Jbeta primers. The data were produced by immunoSEQ multiplex PCR, yet TCRdb's version contains in-frame clones alone and is incomplete. The sample contains approximately 220,000 clones, roughly 80% of which appear only once. The data were obtained in a study of cytomegalovirus exposure and HLA in healthy donors. Study background: Of all 360 or so donors who were genotyped, 75% to 90% belonged to the Caucasian-associated ancestry cluster.

With V trimmed by 6 bases and J by 4 bases, 2 bases remained unmatched. Germline V lookup: CDR1 MNHEY, CDR2 SVGAGI. This CDR3 is 15 amino acids long. Study observations and caveats: Published work reported that the classifier diagnosed cytomegalovirus status with high specificity and sensitivity. Cytomegalovirus-associated status was assigned to approximately 160 TCR beta chains. In terms of immune exposure information, only CMV serostatus was available.

The J gene is TRBJ2-1, the V gene TRBV6-5, with TRBD2 identical over 14 bases. Sequencing input: PBMCs. This TCR was recovered from a man between 35 and 55 years old in good health and CMV-seronegative. The CDR3 protein is CASRRTSGRYNEQFF. Here the CDR3 DNA reads TGTGCCAGCAGGCGGACTAGCGGGAGGTACAATGAGCAGTTCTTC.